These 27 T cell receptor beta chains originate from one sample sequenced in a study of OX40 agonist ivuxolimab in advanced cancers. Sequencing used immunoSEQ multiplex PCR; TCRdb keeps in-frame clones, though not all of them. The sample gives around 60,000 clones, approximately 86% of which show up once; 16% is in the top ten. The sequencing here drew on CD4+ or CD8+ T cells sorted from blood, taken in a trial of the OX40 agonist ivuxolimab. All receptors derive from an adult with an advanced solid tumor such as melanoma, head and neck, liver or kidney cancer.

The chain couples TRBV9 to TRBJ1-6; D unresolved. The CDR3 length is 14 residues. Trimming took 4 bases from V and 8 from J, leaving 13 bases between them. Germline V gene lookup returns CDR1 SGDLS and CDR2 YYNGEE. The chain's CDR3 is CASSRALSDSPLHF. The CDR3, as DNA: TGTGCCAGCAGCCGGGCCTTAAGCGATTCACCCCTCCACTTT.

This clone was seen once. CDR3 in DNA: TGTGCCAGCAGTCTTCAGGGGGCCGGGGCCAACGTCCTGACTTTC. Amino acids: CASSLQGAGANVLTF. The J gene is TRBJ2-6, the V gene TRBV6-1, with 8 nucleotides matching TRBD1. Germline V gives CDR1 MNHNS, CDR2 SASEGT. Trimming cost V 5 bases and J 4 bases; bases outside gene matches: 4. The CDR3 is 15 residues long.

The chain uses TRBV30 and TRBJ2-1, with 8 bases aligning to TRBD2. Germline-derived CDR1 and CDR2 are GTSNPN and SVGIG (reference sequence). The ends lost 2 bases at V and 8 bases at J; junction bases unmatched: 8. The CDR3 loop spans 14 amino acids. The CDR3 sequence is CAWSWVAGWDEQFF. DNA for the CDR3: TGTGCCTGGAGTTGGGTAGCGGGATGGGATGAGCAGTTCTTC.

The rearrangement uses TRBV28 and TRBJ1-5; 7 bases align to TRBD1. V gave up 6 bases and J gave up 6 bases; unmatched junction bases: 2. There are 12 residues in the CDR3. The germline V gene has CDR1 MDHEN and CDR2 SYDVKM. Written as DNA, the CDR3 is TGTGCCAGCAGCCAGGGGGTTCAGCCCCAGCATTTT. It translates to CASSQGVQPQHF.

The rearrangement uses TRBV7-6 and TRBJ2-3, with TRBD1 matching 10 bases. V lost 5 bases to trimming and J lost 4 bases; unmatched junction nucleotides: 6. CDR1 is SGHVS and CDR2 is FNYEAQ in the germline V gene. CDR3 length: 15 residues. In nucleotides, the CDR3 is TGTGCCAGCAGCCCAGGAGGGACAGGGGCAGATACGCAGTATTTT. This encodes CASSPGGTGADTQYF.

This clone was counted between two and nine times. V gene TRBV7-6 combines with J gene TRBJ1-4; 12 bases fit TRBD1. With V trimmed by 5 bases and J by 10 bases, 8 bases remained unmatched. The V gene's germline CDR1 is SGHVS and CDR2 FNYEAQ. The CDR3 runs 15 residues. The CDR3 sequence: CASSNGDRGQGKLFF. CDR3 DNA: TGTGCCAGCAGCAACGGGGACAGGGGGCAAGGAAAACTGTTTTTT.

The genes are TRBV4-2 and TRBJ2-1; 7 nucleotides line up with TRBD2. The V gene end was trimmed by 0 bases and the J gene end by 2 bases; junction bases not matched to a gene: 1. The CDR3 length is 15 residues. The germline V gene has CDR1 LGHNA and CDR2 YNFKEQ. In DNA form, the CDR3 reads TGTGCCAGCAGCCAAGATCTAGCGGCCTACAATGAGCAGTTCTTC. Translated, it gives CASSQDLAAYNEQFF.

J is TRBJ2-1 and V is TRBV7-9; D is undetermined. The ends were cut back, 1 base at V and 7 bases at J, with 8 bases in the middle. The CDR3 has 13 residues. Germline-derived CDR1 and CDR2 are SEHNR and FQNEAQ (reference sequence). The CDR3 here is CASSLEVRNEQFF. CDR3 in DNA: TGTGCCAGCAGCTTAGAAGTGAGGAATGAGCAGTTCTTC.

By share of the sample, this clone is medium-sized. The chain recombines TRBV6-5 with TRBJ2-5; no clear D gene. The V and J ends lost 6 bases and 5 bases respectively, with 10 bases between them. The germline V gene encodes CDR1 MNHEY and CDR2 SVGAGI. CDR3 length: 12 residues. The CDR3 nucleotides are TGTGCCAGCAGGGACCTTGGGGAGACCCAGTACTTC. Translating it yields CASRDLGETQYF.

The chain has TRBV18 and TRBJ2-2; no firm D call. This CDR3 has 13 amino acids. V shed 3 bases and J shed 7 bases, with 9 bases lying between them. Germline V gene lookup returns CDR1 KGHSH and CDR2 LQKENI. CDR3 sequence: CASSPGVGGELFF. The CDR3 DNA follows: TGTGCCAGCTCACCGGGCGTAGGCGGGGAGCTGTTTTTT.

The chain employs TRBV29-1 and TRBJ2-2; D is unresolved. V lost 7 bases, J lost 4 bases, and 7 bases lay in between. The V gene's germline CDR1 is SQVTM and CDR2 ANQGSEA. This CDR3 contains 11 residues. The CDR3 bases are TGCAGCGCCAGAAGCACCGGGGAGCTGTTTTTT. This gives the protein CSARSTGELFF.

Details on this clone: One end of the junction is discordant with germline, which a read error may explain. V and J are TRBV11-2 and TRBJ2-7; maybe TRBD1 (6 bases). The V gene's germline CDR1 is SGHAT and CDR2 FQNNGV. The CDR3 sequence is 14 residues long. CDR3 amino acids: CASSPTGPVSEQYF. The CDR3 DNA sequence: TGTGCCAGCAGCCCAACAGGGCCGGTCTCCGAGCAGTATTTC.

The CDR3 spells CASSEGVGRGNNEQFF. The DNA of the CDR3 is TGTGCCAGCAGTGAGGGGGTCGGAAGGGGAAACAATGAGCAGTTCTTC. This rearrangement joins TRBV2 to TRBJ2-1; D is perhaps TRBD1 or TRBD2 (5 bases each). Germline CDR1 and CDR2: SNHLY and FYNNEI. This CDR3 is built from 16 residues. V lost 3 bases and J 5 bases, leaving 17 bases between the germline ends.

The chain is built from TRBV18 and TRBJ2-7; 11 bases match TRBD2. V gave up 6 bases and J gave up 0 bases; unmatched junction bases: 4. The CDR3 has 15 residues. Germline V lookup: CDR1 KGHSH, CDR2 LQKENI. Written as DNA, the CDR3 is TGTGCCAGCTCCATAGCGGGAGGGCCCTCCTACGAGCAGTACTTC. This encodes CASSIAGGPSYEQYF. Full variable domain (rest looked up from reference TRBV18 and TRBJ2-7): NAGVMQNPRHLVRRRGQEARLRCSPMKGHSHVYWYRQLPEEGLKFMVYLQKENIIDESGMPKERFSAEFPKEGPSILRIQQVVRGDSAAYFCASSIAGGPSYEQYFGPGTRLTVT.

The rearrangement uses TRBV21-1 and TRBJ2-3; the table's D call TRBD1 went unverified against the DNA. TRBV21-1 counts as a pseudogene. This CDR3 contains 21 residues. CDR3 sequence reads: CASSSRPGQGVSGRAEDTQYF. DNA of the CDR3: TGTGCCAGCAGCTCACGACCGGGACAGGGAGTTTCCGGGAGGGCAGAAGATACGCAGTATTTT.

The gene calls are TRBV18 and TRBJ2-1; 10 bases fit TRBD2. Germline V CDR1 and CDR2: KGHSH, LQKENI. V shed 2 bases, J shed 10 bases, and the junction held 11 bases outside the gene matches. This CDR3 spans 16 amino acids. The DNA for the CDR3 is TGTGCCAGCTCACCATACGATCGAGCGGGAGGGGGCGAGCAGTTCTTC. Translated: CASSPYDRAGGGEQFF.

The chain has TRBV10-1 and TRBJ2-1; 8 nucleotides match TRBD2. The CDR3 covers 14 residues. Germline assignment: CDR1 WNHNN and CDR2 SYGVQD (reference sequence). Trimming cost V 3 bases and J 5 bases; bases outside gene matches: 3. In DNA, the CDR3 is TGCGCCAGCAGTGAAACTAGCGGCCACAATGAGCAGTTCTTC. It is translated as CASSETSGHNEQFF.

This clone was recorded once. This sequence joins TRBV7-9 and TRBJ1-3; unclear D gene. Trimming left V 8 bases short and J 0 bases short, with 11 bases between. This CDR3 has 14 residues. Germline V gene sequence: CDR1 SEHNR, CDR2 FQNEAQ (reference sequence). CDR3 amino acids: CASQTPYSGNTIYF. Here the CDR3 DNA reads TGTGCCAGCCAAACTCCATACTCTGGAAACACCATATATTTT.

The gene calls are TRBV6-5 and TRBJ1-2; D is unresolved. The CDR3 contains 13 residues. Germline values: CDR1 MNHEY, CDR2 SVGAGI. The V and J ends lost 5 bases and 8 bases respectively, with 15 bases between them. The CDR3 is CASSPGGVGGYTF. The CDR3 coding sequence is TGTGCCAGCAGTCCCGGCGGAGTAGGGGGCTACACCTTC.

This chain uses TRBV29-1 with TRBJ2-7; 7 bases agree with TRBD1. The CDR3 consists of 11 residues. After removal of 7 bases from V and 6 bases from J, the junction contained 6 bases not matched to a gene. Germline assignment: CDR1 SQVTM and CDR2 ANQGSEA. The CDR3 loop is CSGYRGSEQYF. CDR3 coding DNA: TGCAGCGGTTACAGGGGATCCGAGCAGTACTTC.

The chain recombines TRBV18 with TRBJ1-1, with no clear D. With 5 bases removed from V and 8 bases from J, the gap between germline ends came to 15 bases. The germline gives CDR1 KGHSH, CDR2 LQKENI. This CDR3 has 13 residues. The DNA for the CDR3 is TGTGCCAGCTCAACCAGCCCGGCGACAGAAGCTTTCTTT. It specifies CASSTSPATEAFF.

This clone was detected once. CDR3 sequence (DNA): TGTGCCAGCAGCGAACGACAGGGGCCGACCGATACGCAGTATTTT. Protein sequence: CASSERQGPTDTQYF. The chain recombines TRBV7-9 with TRBJ2-3; 8 nucleotides line up with TRBD1. The CDR3 is 15 residues long. J lost 6 bases, V lost 5 bases, and 10 bases had no gene match. CDR1 SEHNR and CDR2 FQNEAQ come from the germline V gene (reference sequence).

Turning to this clone: One end of the junction is discordant with germline, which a read error may explain. The V and J genes are TRBV7-7 and TRBJ1-5, with D unclear. This CDR3 is 14 amino acids long. Germline V gives CDR1 SSHAT, CDR2 FNYEAQ (reference sequence). This CDR3 reads CASNPARSNQPQHF. The CDR3 DNA reads TGTGCTAGCAACCCAGCGAGGAGCAATCAGCCCCAGCATTTT.

The gene calls are TRBV5-4 and TRBJ2-2; 11 positions agree with TRBD2. This CDR3 region has 15 residues. Per the germline V gene, CDR1 is SGHNT and CDR2 is YYREEE (reference sequence). With 5 bases clipped from V and 7 bases from J, the junction kept 7 bases outside the gene matches. DNA of the CDR3: TGTGCCAGCAGTGTGACTAGCGGGATTGGCGGGGAGCTGTTTTTT. It specifies CASSVTSGIGGELFF.

The count of this clone is one. The CDR3 DNA is TGTGCCAGCAGCCCGGACAGGTTGGTCACTGAAGCTTTCTTT. Translated: CASSPDRLVTEAFF. The rearrangement links TRBV7-6 to TRBJ1-1; 7 positions match TRBD1. The CDR3 has 14 amino acids. Trimming took 5 bases from V and 4 from J; bases not matched to a gene: 7. Germline V lookup: CDR1 SGHVS, CDR2 FNYEAQ. The whole variable domain, filled in from reference TRBV7-6 and TRBJ1-1, reads GAGVSQSPRYKVTKRGQDVALRCDPISGHVSLYWYRQALGQGPEFLTYFNYEAQQDKSGLPNDRFSAERPEGSISTLTIQRTEQRDSAMYRCASSPDRLVTEAFFGQGTRLTVV.

V gene TRBV15 combines with J gene TRBJ2-7; 7 bases match TRBD1. The CDR3 contains 16 residues. Germline V gene sequence: CDR1 LNHNV, CDR2 YYDKDF (reference sequence). Trimming took 3 bases from V and 3 from J; bases not matched to a gene: 11. The CDR3 region has the DNA TGTGCCACCAGCAGGATCGGGACAGCTGCCCACTACGAGCAGTACTTC. This codes for CATSRIGTAAHYEQYF.

This clone was recorded only once. The CDR3 DNA is TGTGCCAGCAGCCACCGACGGGGTAGGGGCGACGAGCAGTACTTC. It is translated as CASSHRRGRGDEQYF. The chain carries TRBV7-2 and TRBJ2-7; TRBD1 or TRBD2 may be the D gene (5 bases each). CDR1 SGHTA and CDR2 FQGNSA come from the germline V gene. The CDR3 loop spans 15 amino acids. V dropped 5 bases and J dropped 5 bases, with 19 bases sitting between them.